This T cell receptor (beta chain) was found in a study of blood T cell repertoires in COVID-19. The method was immunoSEQ multiplex PCR; TCRdb's version includes in-frame clones alone and lacks a portion of them. Altogether tens of thousands of clones are present, around 85% being singletons, with the ten largest covering roughly 5.6%. The CDR3 is 14 residues long. From germline, CDR1 is SGDLS and CDR2 YYNGEE. Trimming took 4 bases from V and 2 from J, leaving 13 bases between them. The chain joins TRBV9 to TRBJ2-7; D may be TRBD1 (5 bases). Sequencing was carried out using peripheral blood. The sequence was obtained from a man older than 75 with acute or convalescent COVID-19. The CDR3 DNA sequence: TGTGCCAGCAGCCCACCAGGGTCCCCCTACGAGCAGTACTTC. Translation gives CASSPPGSPYEQYF.